This passage covers 19 T cell receptor beta chains from one sample sequenced in a study of blood T cell repertoires in COVID-19 (TCRdb year 2020). Libraries were built with the immunoSEQ multiplex PCR assay. The immuneACCESS repertoire file appears here via TCRdb, limited to in-frame rearrangements. These files lack a portion of the clones; in checked studies, under half of the deficit traces to unresolved V genes, and the cause of the others is not known. This sample gives hundreds of thousands of clones in total; approximately 90% of them show up just once. Roughly 0.26% of the sample goes to the ten largest clones. Specimen: peripheral blood. These receptors were obtained from a woman between 18 and 30 years old with acute or convalescent COVID-19.

CDR3 region: CASSPLPGQGITDTQYF. The CDR3 DNA reads TGTGCCAGCAGTCCATTACCGGGACAGGGGATCACAGATACGCAGTATTTT. This sequence joins TRBV6-6 and TRBJ2-3, with 10 bases identical to TRBD1. Germline V gives CDR1 MNHNY, CDR2 SVGAGI (reference sequence). This CDR3 is built from 17 residues. V gave up 5 bases and J gave up 2 bases; unmatched junction bases: 10.

The rearrangement joins TRBV7-9 to TRBJ2-1; perhaps TRBD1 as D (5 bases). The V and J ends lost 1 base and 3 bases respectively, with 10 bases between them. Germline V gene sequence: CDR1 SEHNR, CDR2 FQNEAQ (reference sequence). The CDR3 length is 15 residues. Written as DNA, the CDR3 is TGTGCCAGCAGCTTAGGGCAGGGCGGCTACAATGAGCAGTTCTTC. Amino acids: CASSLGQGGYNEQFF.

The chain combines TRBV19 with TRBJ1-6, with D perhaps TRBD1 (5 bases). V was trimmed by 6 bases and J by 2 bases, leaving 20 bases between them. This CDR3 spans 18 amino acids. The V gene's germline CDR1 is LNHDA and CDR2 SQIVND (reference sequence). The CDR3 DNA reads TGTGCCAGTAGGGACATCGGCAGGGTTTATGCCTATAATTCACCCCTCCACTTT. Translation: CASRDIGRVYAYNSPLHF.

This rearrangement joins TRBV30 to TRBJ1-5; D ambiguous. Per germline, CDR1 GTSNPN and CDR2 SVGIG (reference sequence). This CDR3 spans 13 amino acids. Trimming pared 3 bases from V and 0 bases from J, leaving 6 bases between. DNA of the CDR3: TGTGCCTGGAGCCCTTATAGCAATCAGCCCCAGCATTTT. It is translated as CAWSPYSNQPQHF.

This chain connects TRBV2 to TRBJ2-3, with a weak D call TRBD1 (5 bases). The V end lost 2 bases, the J end lost 6 bases, and 18 bases lay between the germline ends. CDR1 and CDR2 (germline): SNHLY, FYNNEI. The CDR3 runs 16 residues. CDR3 amino acids: CASSERGQEPLDTQYF. CDR3 sequence (DNA): TGTGCCAGCAGTGAAAGGGGCCAGGAGCCCTTGGATACGCAGTATTTT.

The chain has TRBV9 and TRBJ1-2; D possibly corresponds to TRBD1 (5 bases). With 4 bases removed from V and 4 bases from J, the gap between germline ends came to 20 bases. Germline V CDR1 and CDR2: SGDLS, YYNGEE. This CDR3 region has 16 residues. CDR3 DNA sequence: TGTGCCAGCAGCCCCCCGGATACGGGGGGAAGCTATGGCTACACCTTC. This encodes CASSPPDTGGSYGYTF.

The rearrangement uses TRBV11-2 and TRBJ2-7; D is ambiguous. The CDR3 sequence is 15 residues long. CDR1 and CDR2 from the germline V gene are SGHAT and FQNNGV. V was cut by 4 bases and J by 2 bases, with 15 bases left in between. The CDR3 sequence: CASSSILTETYEQYF. In nucleotides, the CDR3 is TGTGCCAGCAGCTCCATCTTGACTGAGACCTACGAGCAGTACTTC.

The chain has TRBV10-3 and TRBJ2-7; 8 nucleotides align to TRBD2. CDR1 and CDR2 (germline): ENHRY, SYGVKD. The CDR3 length is 17 residues. With 10 bases clipped from V and 5 bases from J, the junction kept 22 bases outside the gene matches. DNA of the CDR3: TGTGCCACCCTGCCCCTTCCGGGGGGGGTTGAACACGACGAGCAGTACTTC. Its protein is CATLPLPGGVEHDEQYF.

The chain has TRBV15 and TRBJ1-6, with D perhaps matching TRBD1 (5 bases). Germline loops: CDR1 LNHNV, CDR2 YYDKDF (reference sequence). This CDR3 contains 17 residues. Trimming took 0 bases from V and 10 from J, leaving 19 bases between them. The CDR3 DNA reads TGTGCCACCAGCAGAGATGGCCCAGAGCTAGGGGTCTCACCCCTCCACTTT. As protein: CATSRDGPELGVSPLHF.

This chain links TRBV5-4 with TRBJ1-2, with a weak D call TRBD1 (5 bases). CDR1 SGHNT and CDR2 YYREEE come from the germline V gene (reference sequence). The CDR3 runs to 13 residues. Between the trimmed V and J ends, which lost 6 bases and 7 bases, there was a span of 16 bases. CDR3 region: CASTAGGGGGYTF. CDR3 nucleotides: TGTGCCAGCACCGCGGGGGGGGGAGGTGGCTACACCTTC.

In its sample, this clone was seen a few times. The chain couples TRBV5-8 to TRBJ1-3, with D maybe TRBD1 (5 bases). Germline V lookup: CDR1 SGHTS, CDR2 YDEGEE. V lost 4 bases, J lost 2 bases, and 13 bases lay in between. The CDR3 runs to 15 residues. The DNA of the CDR3 is TGTGCCAGCAGCCTCCGACAGCAGGCTGGAAACACCATATATTTT. Translating gives CASSLRQQAGNTIYF.

This clone was counted a single time. This chain links TRBV7-3 with TRBJ1-2; TRBD1 is a possible D gene (6 bases). The V end was cut by 5 bases, the J end by 2 bases, with 9 bases between. Germline V gives CDR1 SGHTA, CDR2 FQGTGA. CDR3 length: 13 amino acids. CDR3 residues: CASSPQGNYGYTF. The CDR3 coding sequence is TGTGCCAGCAGCCCCCAGGGGAACTATGGCTACACCTTC.

This clone was detected only once. The chain combines TRBV3-1 (or the pseudogene TRBV3-2) with TRBJ2-6; D not resolved. The CDR3 loop spans 15 amino acids. CDR1 and CDR2 from the germline V gene are LGHDT and YNNKEL (reference sequence). Trimming removed 7 bases at V and 0 bases at J, with 10 bases between. The CDR3 coding sequence is TGTGCCAGCAACAATGCGGTCTCTGGGGCCAACGTCCTGACTTTC. Protein: CASNNAVSGANVLTF.

The count of this clone is one. The rearrangement links TRBV7-8 to TRBJ2-2; TRBD1 matches 8 bases. Germline-derived CDR1 and CDR2 are SGHVS and FQNEAQ. V gave up 5 bases and J gave up 2 bases; unmatched junction bases: 10. This CDR3 contains 17 residues. The CDR3 coding sequence is TGTGCCAGCAGCCCGGACAGGGTCTATCTAAACACCGGGGAGCTGTTTTTT. Encoded protein: CASSPDRVYLNTGELFF.

The chain uses TRBV5-1 and TRBJ2-5; TRBD2 aligns across 11 bases. CDR3 size: 15 residues. Looked up from germline, CDR1 is SGHRS and CDR2 is YFSETQ. With V trimmed by 2 bases and J by 5 bases, 5 bases remained unmatched. The CDR3 DNA reads as TGCGCCAGCAGCTTTAGCGGGGGGGCCTATGAGACCCAGTACTTC. This translates into CASSFSGGAYETQYF. Complete variable domain (other parts from reference TRBV5-1 and TRBJ2-5): KAGVTQTPRYLIKTRGQQVTLSCSPISGHRSVSWYQQTPGQGLQFLFEYFSETQRNKGNFPGRFSGRQFSNSRSEMNVSTLELGDSALYLCASSFSGGAYETQYFGPGTRLLVL.

This chain connects TRBV27 to TRBJ1-1; 7 nucleotides align to TRBD1. Trimming removed 4 bases from V and 7 bases from J; junction bases left unmatched: 9. CDR3 length: 14 amino acids. The V gene's germline CDR1 is MNHEY and CDR2 SMNVEV (reference sequence). The CDR3 loop is CASSSLPGQSEAFF. CDR3 bases: TGTGCCAGCAGTTCCCTTCCGGGACAGAGTGAAGCTTTCTTT.

The rearrangement joins TRBV7-2 to TRBJ2-4, with D possibly being TRBD1 (5 bases). V was clipped by 0 bases and J by 3 bases, with 18 bases between them. Germline V CDR1 and CDR2: SGHTA, FQGNSA. The length of the CDR3 is 18 residues. Written as DNA, the CDR3 is TGTGCCAGCAGCTTAGCGGATCGCAGGGTGGTGGGCAAAAACATTCAGTACTTC. Protein sequence: CASSLADRRVVGKNIQYF.

This chain joins TRBV10-3 and TRBJ1-1; D unclear. V was shortened by 8 bases and J by 0 bases, with 10 bases between the two germline ends. The germline gives CDR1 ENHRY, CDR2 SYGVKD. The length of the CDR3 is 13 residues. The CDR3 DNA sequence: TGTGCCATCCACAAAGAAATGAACACTGAAGCTTTCTTT. Amino acids: CAIHKEMNTEAFF.

This chain connects TRBV4-1 to TRBJ2-7, with 11 bases lining up with TRBD2. The CDR3 totals 15 residues. CDR1 MGHRA and CDR2 YSYEKL come from the germline V gene. V shed 4 bases and J 4 bases; nucleotides not matched to a gene: 6. The CDR3 protein is CASSPLAGGKYEQYF. CDR3 nucleotides: TGCGCCAGCAGCCCGTTAGCGGGGGGGAAATACGAGCAGTACTTC.